Listed below are T cell receptor beta chains from one sample, sequenced in a study of OX40 agonist ivuxolimab in advanced cancers. Repertoires were generated with immunoSEQ multiplex PCR, while TCRdb's copy carries only in-frame clones and drops some. The top ten clones hold 24% of a sample with 20,000 to 25,000 clones, approximately 80% of them seen once. The sample was CD4+ or CD8+ T cells sorted from blood, taken in a trial of the OX40 agonist ivuxolimab. These receptors came from an adult with an advanced solid tumor such as melanoma, head and neck, liver or kidney cancer. CDR3s include the opening cysteine and the closing phenylalanine or tryptophan. D genes are given only for firm matches. The size of a clone is reported for some rows only, either as once, few or many, or as a class for expanded clones.

>TRBJ1-2|NA|NA|13|TRBV9
CASSDMLNFGYTF
TGTGCCAGCAGTGACATGTTGAATTTTGGCTACACCTTC
>TRBJ2-7|TRBD1|NA|15|TRBV13
CASSTRQGLSYEQYF
TGTGCCAGCAGCACCCGACAGGGCCTTTCCTACGAGCAGTACTTC
>TRBJ2-6|TRBD1|NA|17|TRBV5-4
CASSLDRGPTGANVLTF
TGTGCCAGCAGCTTAGACAGGGGGCCTACTGGGGCCAACGTCCTGACTTTC
>TRBJ1-1|NA|NA|14|TRBV7-6
CASSLQGMNTEAFF
TGTGCCAGCAGCTTACAGGGGATGAACACTGAAGCTTTCTTT
>TRBJ2-7|NA|once|15|TRBV4-2
CASSQDAGNRYEQYF
TGTGCCAGCAGCCAAGATGCAGGGAATCGCTACGAGCAGTACTTC
>TRBJ2-2|TRBD2|many|17|TRBV4-1
CASSQDIAGDNTGELFF
TGCGCCAGCAGCCAAGATATAGCGGGGGACAACACCGGGGAGCTGTTTTTT
>TRBJ2-3|NA|NA|16|TRBV27
CASSWTISGTTDTQYF
TGTGCCAGCAGTTGGACGATTAGCGGAACCACAGATACGCAGTATTTT
>TRBJ1-2|TRBD1|NA|15|TRBV30
CAWILPGQGHYGYTF
TGTGCCTGGATACTCCCGGGACAGGGGCACTATGGCTACACCTTC
>TRBJ2-1|TRBD1|NA|14|TRBV6-5
CATETGGSYNEQFF
TGTGCCACCGAGACAGGGGGCTCCTACAATGAGCAGTTCTTC
>TRBJ1-2|NA|NA|15|TRBV18
CASSPSPDSPYGYTF
TGTGCCAGCTCACCATCTCCCGACAGCCCCTATGGCTACACCTTC
>TRBJ2-7|NA|NA|19|TRBV4-2
CASSQGSGALGRSLGEQYF
TGTGCCAGCAGCCAGGGTTCCGGGGCCCTAGGGAGATCGTTGGGGGAGCAGTACTTC
>TRBJ2-7|NA|few|14|TRBV28
CASSFQVGSYEQYF
TGTGCCAGCAGTTTCCAAGTGGGCTCCTACGAGCAGTACTTC
>TRBJ2-3|NA|NA|16|TRBV4-3
CASSHLEGGSTDTQYF
TGCGCCAGCAGCCACCTCGAGGGGGGTAGCACAGATACGCAGTATTTT
>TRBJ2-7|TRBD1|NA|14|TRBV7-9
CASSPRTGVYEQYF
TGTGCCAGCAGCCCCCGGACAGGAGTCTACGAGCAGTACTTC
>TRBJ2-5|NA|NA|11|TRBV5-5
CASRLEETQYF
TGTGCCAGCAGATTGGAGGAGACCCAGTACTTC
>TRBJ1-2|TRBD1|many|15|TRBV28
CASRTLGGAYYGYTF
TGTGCCAGCAGGACCCTAGGGGGCGCTTACTATGGCTACACCTTC
>TRBJ1-2|TRBD1|NA|14|TRBV5-1
CASSPDRGYYGYTF
TGCGCCAGCAGCCCGGACAGGGGGTACTATGGCTACACCTTC
>TRBJ2-7|TRBD1|NA|12|TRBV29-1
CSVWTGGYEQYF
TGCAGCGTTTGGACAGGGGGCTACGAGCAGTACTTC
>TRBJ2-7|TRBD1|once|16|TRBV9
CASSRRTGGTSYEQYF
TGTGCCAGCAGCCGCCGGACAGGGGGAACCTCCTACGAGCAGTACTTC
>TRBJ2-3|TRBD2|NA|15|TRBV27
CASSLGLAGSHTQYF
TGTGCCAGCAGTTTAGGGCTAGCGGGGTCACATACGCAGTATTTT
>TRBJ1-1|NA|NA|12|TRBV5-4
CASSFLSTEAFF
TGTGCCAGCAGCTTCCTATCCACTGAAGCTTTCTTT
>TRBJ2-7|TRBD1|few|15|TRBV5-6
CASSLYGQGQDEQYF
TGTGCCAGCAGCCTATATGGACAGGGGCAGGACGAGCAGTACTTC
>TRBJ2-1|TRBD2|NA|13|TRBV6-6
CASSRLAYPEQFF
TGTGCCAGCAGTAGACTAGCGTATCCTGAGCAGTTCTTC
>TRBJ2-7|TRBD1|NA|14|TRBV6-1
CASSRTGENGEQYF
TGTGCCAGCAGTCGGACAGGGGAAAACGGCGAGCAGTACTTC
>TRBJ1-1|NA|NA|15|TRBV7-3
CASSLTAGMNTEAFF
TGTGCCAGCAGCTTAACGGCCGGAATGAACACTGAAGCTTTCTTT
>TRBJ2-7|TRBD2|once|18|TRBV5-1
CASSQPGLAGGWSYEQYF
TGCGCCAGCAGCCAGCCGGGACTAGCGGGGGGATGGTCCTACGAGCAGTACTTC
>TRBJ1-4|NA|once|16|TRBV7-9
CASSLPGTLGGEKLFF
TGTGCCAGCAGCTTACCCGGGACCCTAGGGGGTGAAAAACTGTTTTTT
>TRBJ2-1|TRBD2|NA|12|TRBV29-1
CSQPGGGNEQFF
TGCAGCCAACCGGGGGGTGGCAATGAGCAGTTCTTC
>TRBJ2-7|NA|NA|12|TRBV5-6
CASSLGGTEQYF
TGTGCCAGCAGCTTGGGGGGTACCGAGCAGTACTTC
>TRBJ1-1|NA|NA|14|TRBV4-1
CASSQEGVWTEAFF
TGCGCCAGCAGCCAAGAGGGGGTATGGACTGAAGCTTTCTTT
>TRBJ2-2|NA|NA|15|TRBV7-9
CASSLIRINTGELFF
TGTGCCAGCAGCTTAATCCGGATAAACACCGGGGAGCTGTTTTTT
>TRBJ1-5|NA|NA|13|TRBV13
CASSFGGGQPQHF
TGTGCCAGCAGCTTTGGGGGAGGGCAGCCCCAGCATTTT
>TRBJ2-2|TRBD2|once|18|TRBV7-9
CASSFPLTSGHDTGELFF
TGTGCCAGCAGCTTCCCTCTGACTAGCGGCCACGACACCGGGGAGCTGTTTTTT
>TRBJ1-3|NA|once|14|TRBV4-3
CASSQVGSGNTIYF
TGCGCCAGCAGCCAAGTAGGGTCTGGAAACACCATATATTTT
>TRBJ2-1|NA|NA|13|TRBV11-2
CASSLAGYNEQFF
TGTGCCAGCAGCTTAGCCGGGTACAATGAGCAGTTCTTC
>TRBJ2-7|NA|NA|15|TRBV11-2
CASSTRQDPLYEQYF
TGTGCCAGCAGCACCCGACAGGACCCCCTCTACGAGCAGTACTTC
>TRBJ2-7|TRBD1|NA|15|TRBV7-3
CASSAGTGEAYEQYF
TGTGCCAGCAGCGCCGGGACAGGGGAAGCCTACGAGCAGTACTTC
>TRBJ2-7|NA|few|14|TRBV6-1
CASSASGSSYEQYF
TGTGCCAGCAGTGCCTCCGGTAGCTCCTACGAGCAGTACTTC
>TRBJ2-7|TRBD2|NA|17|TRBV4-1
CASSQGPAGGPSYEQYF
TGCGCCAGCAGCCAAGGGCCAGCGGGGGGCCCCTCCTACGAGCAGTACTTC
>TRBJ1-5|NA|NA|12|TRBV4-2
CASSQDNQPQHF
TGTGCCAGCAGCCAAGACAATCAGCCCCAGCATTTT
>TRBJ1-1|NA|NA|13|TRBV27
CASSLQGFTEAFF
TGTGCCAGCAGTTTACAGGGGTTCACTGAAGCTTTCTTT
>TRBJ2-7|NA|NA|13|TRBV7-9
CASSRSGSYEQYF
TGTGCCAGCAGCCGTAGCGGTTCCTACGAGCAGTACTTC
>TRBJ2-7|TRBD1|NA|18|TRBV14
CASSQIDPRDRPPYEQYF
TGTGCCAGCAGCCAAATAGACCCCCGGGACAGGCCCCCCTACGAGCAGTACTTC
>TRBJ2-1|NA|once|14|TRBV6-4
CASSQRDSYNEQFF
TGTGCCAGCAGTCAGAGGGATAGCTACAATGAGCAGTTCTTC
>TRBJ1-1|TRBD1|NA|17|TRBV19
CASSILPGQVMNTEAFF
TGTGCCAGTAGTATTCTCCCGGGACAGGTGATGAACACTGAAGCTTTCTTT